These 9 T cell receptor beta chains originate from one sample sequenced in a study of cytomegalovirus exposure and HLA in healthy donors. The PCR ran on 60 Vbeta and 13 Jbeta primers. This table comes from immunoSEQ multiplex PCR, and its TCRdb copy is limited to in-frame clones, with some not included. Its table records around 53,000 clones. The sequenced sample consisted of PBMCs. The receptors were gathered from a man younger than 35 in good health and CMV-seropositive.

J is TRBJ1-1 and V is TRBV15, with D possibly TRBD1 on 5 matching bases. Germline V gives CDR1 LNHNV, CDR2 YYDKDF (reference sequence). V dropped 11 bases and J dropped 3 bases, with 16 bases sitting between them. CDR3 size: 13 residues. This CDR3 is CAAHRGVDTEAFF. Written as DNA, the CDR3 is TGTGCCGCCCATCGGGGGGTCGACACTGAAGCTTTCTTT.

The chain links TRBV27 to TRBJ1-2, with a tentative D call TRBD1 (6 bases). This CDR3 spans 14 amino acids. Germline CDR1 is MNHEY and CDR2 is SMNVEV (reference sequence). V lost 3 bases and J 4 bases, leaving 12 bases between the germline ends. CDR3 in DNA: TGTGCCAGCAGTTTGATAGGGGGTAGCTATGGCTACACCTTC. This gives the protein CASSLIGGSYGYTF.

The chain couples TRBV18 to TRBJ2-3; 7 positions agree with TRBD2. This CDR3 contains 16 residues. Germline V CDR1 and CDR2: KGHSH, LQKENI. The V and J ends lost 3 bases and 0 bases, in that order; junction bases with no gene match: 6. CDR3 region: CASSPQLADSTDTQYF. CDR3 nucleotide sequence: TGTGCCAGCTCACCCCAGCTAGCGGATAGCACAGATACGCAGTATTTT.

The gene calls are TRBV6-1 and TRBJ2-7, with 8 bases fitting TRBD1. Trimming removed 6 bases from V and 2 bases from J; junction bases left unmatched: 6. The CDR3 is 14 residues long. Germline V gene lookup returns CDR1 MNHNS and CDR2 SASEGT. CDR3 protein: CASRAGTGPYEQYF. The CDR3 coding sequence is TGTGCCAGCAGAGCCGGGACAGGCCCCTACGAGCAGTACTTC.

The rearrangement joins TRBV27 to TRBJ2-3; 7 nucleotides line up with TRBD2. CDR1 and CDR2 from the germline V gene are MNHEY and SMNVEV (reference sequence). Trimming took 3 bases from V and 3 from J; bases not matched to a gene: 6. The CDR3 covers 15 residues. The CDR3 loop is CASSLVAGDTDTQYF. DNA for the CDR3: TGTGCCAGCAGTTTGGTAGCGGGTGATACAGATACGCAGTATTTT.

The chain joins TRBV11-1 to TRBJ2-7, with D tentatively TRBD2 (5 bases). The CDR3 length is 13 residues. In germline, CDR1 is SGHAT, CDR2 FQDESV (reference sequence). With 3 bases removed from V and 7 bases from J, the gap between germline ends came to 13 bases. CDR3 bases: TGTGCCAGCAGCTTCAGAGGAGAGGGTGAGCAGTACTTC. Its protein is CASSFRGEGEQYF.

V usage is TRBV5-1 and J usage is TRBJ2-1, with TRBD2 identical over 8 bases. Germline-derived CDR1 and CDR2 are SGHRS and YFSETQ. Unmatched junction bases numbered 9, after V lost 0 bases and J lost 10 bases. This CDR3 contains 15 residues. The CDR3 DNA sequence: TGCGCCAGCAGCTTGGCCCCCGGGAGGGCGGGCGAGCAGTTCTTC. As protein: CASSLAPGRAGEQFF.

The DNA of the CDR3 is TGTGCCAGCAGTTTGCTCGGACAGGGGGAGAATCAGCCCCAGCATTTT. Translation: CASSLLGQGENQPQHF. This chain connects TRBV28 to TRBJ1-5; 10 positions match TRBD1. The CDR3 extends over 16 amino acids. Germline values: CDR1 MDHEN, CDR2 SYDVKM. V was clipped by 3 bases and J by 4 bases; unmatched bases: 6.

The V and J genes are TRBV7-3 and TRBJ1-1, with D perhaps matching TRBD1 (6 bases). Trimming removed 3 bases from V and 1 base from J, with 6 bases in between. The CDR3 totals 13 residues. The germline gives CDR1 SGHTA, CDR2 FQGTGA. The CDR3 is CASSLTGNTEAFF. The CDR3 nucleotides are TGTGCCAGCAGCTTGACAGGGAACACTGAAGCTTTCTTT. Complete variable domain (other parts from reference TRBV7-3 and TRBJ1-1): GAGVSQTPSNKVTEKGKYVELRCDPISGHTALYWYRQSLGQGPEFLIYFQGTGAADDSGLPNDRFFAVRPEGSVSTLKIQRTERGDSAVYLCASSLTGNTEAFFGQGTRLTVV.